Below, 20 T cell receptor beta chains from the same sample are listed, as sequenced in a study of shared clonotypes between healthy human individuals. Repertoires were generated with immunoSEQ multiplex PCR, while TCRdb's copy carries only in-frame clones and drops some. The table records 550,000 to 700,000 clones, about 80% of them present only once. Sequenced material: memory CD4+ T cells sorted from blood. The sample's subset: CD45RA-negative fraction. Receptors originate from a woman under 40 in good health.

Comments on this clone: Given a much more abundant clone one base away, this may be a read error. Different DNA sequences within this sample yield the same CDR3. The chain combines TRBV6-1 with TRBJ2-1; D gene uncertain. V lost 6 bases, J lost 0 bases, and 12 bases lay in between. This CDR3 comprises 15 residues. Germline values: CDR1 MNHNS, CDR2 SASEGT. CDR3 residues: CASSLTASSYNEQFF. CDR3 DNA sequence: TGTGCCAGCAGCCTGACCGCCAGCTCCTACAATGAGCAGTTCTTC.

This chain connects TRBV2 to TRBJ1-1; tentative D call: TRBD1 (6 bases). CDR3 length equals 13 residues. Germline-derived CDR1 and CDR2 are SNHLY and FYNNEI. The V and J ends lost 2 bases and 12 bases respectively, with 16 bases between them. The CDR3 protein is CASSENWGTRSFF. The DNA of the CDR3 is TGTGCCAGCAGTGAAAATTGGGGGACAAGGTCTTTCTTT.

The CDR3 DNA follows: TGTGCCAGCACTCTGCGGAATGGGAGGGAAGATACGCAGTATTTT. Its translation is CASTLRNGREDTQYF. The genes are TRBV6-1 and TRBJ2-3, with 7 bases identical to TRBD2. Trimming at V came to 7 bases and at J to 5 bases, leaving 12 bases not matched to a gene. The V gene's germline CDR1 is MNHNS and CDR2 SASEGT. This CDR3 region has 15 residues.

CDR3 residues: CASSVGDLLQETQYF. In nucleotides, the CDR3 is TGTGCCAGCAGCGTAGGGGATCTTCTCCAAGAGACCCAGTACTTC. This sequence joins TRBV9 and TRBJ2-5; D is uncertain. The CDR3 has 15 amino acids. Germline-derived CDR1 and CDR2 are SGDLS and YYNGEE. Trimming removed 0 bases at V and 1 base at J, with 10 bases between.

The CDR3 reads CASSPPGDYEQYF. CDR3 DNA: TGTGCCAGCTCACCACCGGGCGATTACGAGCAGTACTTC. The rearrangement uses TRBV18 and TRBJ2-7; D is undetermined. The CDR3 is 13 residues long. V lost 0 bases to trimming and J lost 4 bases, with 7 bases between them. From germline, CDR1 is KGHSH and CDR2 LQKENI.

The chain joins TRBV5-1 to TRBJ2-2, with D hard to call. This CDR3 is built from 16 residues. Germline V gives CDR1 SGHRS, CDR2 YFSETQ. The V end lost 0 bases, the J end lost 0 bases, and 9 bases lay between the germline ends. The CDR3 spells CASSLALASNTGELFF. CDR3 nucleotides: TGCGCCAGCAGCTTGGCCTTGGCTTCGAACACCGGGGAGCTGTTTTTT.

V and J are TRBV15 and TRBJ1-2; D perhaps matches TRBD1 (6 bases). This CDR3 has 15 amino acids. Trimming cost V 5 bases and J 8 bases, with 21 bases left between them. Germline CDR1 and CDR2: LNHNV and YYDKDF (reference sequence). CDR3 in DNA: TGTGCCACCAGCCCCATGTCACAGGGAGTAATCGGCTACACCTTC. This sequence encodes CATSPMSQGVIGYTF.

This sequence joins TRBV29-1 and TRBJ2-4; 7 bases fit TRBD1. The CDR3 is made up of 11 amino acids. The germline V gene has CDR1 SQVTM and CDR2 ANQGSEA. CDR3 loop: CSHGTENIQYF. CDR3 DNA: TGCAGTCACGGGACAGAAAACATTCAGTACTTC.

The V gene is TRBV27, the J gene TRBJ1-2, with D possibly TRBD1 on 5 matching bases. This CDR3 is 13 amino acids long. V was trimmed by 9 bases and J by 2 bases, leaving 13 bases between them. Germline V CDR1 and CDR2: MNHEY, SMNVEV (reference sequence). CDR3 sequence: CASKSTANYGYTF. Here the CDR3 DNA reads TGTGCCAGTAAATCGACAGCGAACTATGGCTACACCTTC.

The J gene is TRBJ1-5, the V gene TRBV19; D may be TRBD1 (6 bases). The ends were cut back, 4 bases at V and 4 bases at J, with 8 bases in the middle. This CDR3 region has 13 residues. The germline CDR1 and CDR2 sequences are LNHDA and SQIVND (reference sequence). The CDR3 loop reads CASSRQANQPQHF. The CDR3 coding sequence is TGTGCCAGTAGTAGACAGGCGAATCAGCCCCAGCATTTT.

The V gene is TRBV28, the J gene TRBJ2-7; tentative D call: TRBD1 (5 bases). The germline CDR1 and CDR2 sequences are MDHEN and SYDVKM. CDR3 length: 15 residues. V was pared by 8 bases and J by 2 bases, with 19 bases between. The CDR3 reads CASGIGAQSTYEQYF. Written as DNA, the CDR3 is TGTGCCAGCGGGATTGGGGCTCAAAGCACCTACGAGCAGTACTTC.

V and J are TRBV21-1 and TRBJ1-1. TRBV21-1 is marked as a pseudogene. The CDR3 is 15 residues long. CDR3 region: CASSKAEAADTEAFF. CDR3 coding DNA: TGTGCCAGCAGCAAAGCAGAGGCGGCCGACACTGAAGCTTTCTTT.

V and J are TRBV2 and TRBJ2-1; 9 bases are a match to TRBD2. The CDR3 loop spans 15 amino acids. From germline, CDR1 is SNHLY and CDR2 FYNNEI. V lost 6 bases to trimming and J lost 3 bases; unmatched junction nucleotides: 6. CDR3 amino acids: CASRLGSGSYNEQFF. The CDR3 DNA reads TGTGCCAGCAGGCTAGGTAGCGGGAGCTACAATGAGCAGTTCTTC.

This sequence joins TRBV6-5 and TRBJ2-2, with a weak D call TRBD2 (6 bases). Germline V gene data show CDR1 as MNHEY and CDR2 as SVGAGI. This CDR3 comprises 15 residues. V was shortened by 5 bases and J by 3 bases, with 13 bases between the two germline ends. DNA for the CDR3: TGTGCCAGCAGTGGTACTAGCCTAGACACCGGGGAGCTGTTTTTT. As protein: CASSGTSLDTGELFF.

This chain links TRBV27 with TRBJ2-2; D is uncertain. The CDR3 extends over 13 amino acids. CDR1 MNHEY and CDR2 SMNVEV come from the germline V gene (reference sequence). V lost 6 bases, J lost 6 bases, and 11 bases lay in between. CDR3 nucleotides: TGTGCCAGCAGCCTACGACCCTCCGGGGAGCTGTTTTTT. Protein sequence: CASSLRPSGELFF.

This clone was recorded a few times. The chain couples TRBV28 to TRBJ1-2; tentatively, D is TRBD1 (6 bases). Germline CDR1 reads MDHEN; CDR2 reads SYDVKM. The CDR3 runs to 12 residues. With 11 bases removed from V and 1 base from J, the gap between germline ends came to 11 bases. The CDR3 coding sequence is TGTGCCGTGACAGGTCTTAACTATGGCTACACCTTC. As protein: CAVTGLNYGYTF.

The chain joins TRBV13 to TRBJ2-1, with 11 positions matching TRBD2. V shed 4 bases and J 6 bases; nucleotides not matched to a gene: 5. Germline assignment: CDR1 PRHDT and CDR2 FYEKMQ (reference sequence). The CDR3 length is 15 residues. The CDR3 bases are TGTGCCAGCAGCTCCCCGACTAGCGGGGCCAATGAGCAGTTCTTC. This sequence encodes CASSSPTSGANEQFF.

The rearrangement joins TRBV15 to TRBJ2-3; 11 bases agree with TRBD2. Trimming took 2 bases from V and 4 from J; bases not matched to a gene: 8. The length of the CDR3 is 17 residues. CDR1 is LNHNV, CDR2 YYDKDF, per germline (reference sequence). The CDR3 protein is CATSRPPTSGRADTQYF. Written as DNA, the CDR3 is TGTGCCACCAGCAGACCACCTACTAGCGGGAGAGCAGATACGCAGTATTTT.

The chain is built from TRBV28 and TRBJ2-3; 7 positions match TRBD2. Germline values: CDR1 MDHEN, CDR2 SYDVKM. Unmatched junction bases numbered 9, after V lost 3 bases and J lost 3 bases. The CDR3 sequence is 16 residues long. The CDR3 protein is CASSLGSSGITDTQYF. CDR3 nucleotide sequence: TGTGCCAGCAGTTTGGGGTCGAGCGGGATAACAGATACGCAGTATTTT.

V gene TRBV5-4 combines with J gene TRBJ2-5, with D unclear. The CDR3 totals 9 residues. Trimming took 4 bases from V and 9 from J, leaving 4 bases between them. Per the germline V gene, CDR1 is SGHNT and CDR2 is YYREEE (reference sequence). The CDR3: CASSPSQYF. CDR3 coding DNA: TGTGCCAGCAGCCCTTCCCAGTACTTC.